This T cell receptor beta chain derives from a study of blood T cell repertoires in COVID-19. Study-level information: PBMCs, B-cell-depleted T cells, or T cells were the source of the cDNA or gDNA that made up the material.

The method was immunoSEQ multiplex PCR; TCRdb's version includes in-frame clones alone and lacks a portion of them. The table shows about 90,000 clones, with 80% occurring only once. Per the germline V gene, CDR1 is SGHTS and CDR2 is YDEGEE. The V end lost 5 bases, the J end lost 5 bases, and 16 bases lay between the germline ends. CDR3 length: 14 residues. This clone was seen just once. This sequence originates from a woman aged 70-85 years with acute or convalescent COVID-19. Material for sequencing was peripheral blood. V gene TRBV5-8 combines with J gene TRBJ1-1; D possibly corresponds to TRBD1 (6 bases). DNA for the CDR3: TGTGCCAGCAGGTCAGAACAGGGTGGGACTGAAGCTTTCTTT. It is translated as CASRSEQGGTEAFF.